This entry describes one T cell receptor (beta chain). This could be a read error, since a much larger clone is one nucleotide away. These data originate in a study of neurological immune-mediated disorders. Unsorted libraries used 2 million PBMCs kept at -80 degrees C. TCRdb fed the 5' RACE reads into MiXCR, producing one record per CDR3 protein. The profile covers under 45,000 distinct CDR3 sequences, with roughly an eighth appearing a single time and 0.95% to 1.5% taken by the ten largest. CDR3 size: 15 residues. With 5 bases clipped from V and 6 bases from J, the junction kept 11 bases outside the gene matches. Per the germline V gene, CDR1 is SGHTA and CDR2 is FQGTGA.

Material for sequencing was PBMCs. The sequence came from a female donor in good health. The chain is built from TRBV7-3 and TRBJ2-3, with 7 bases matching TRBD2. CDR3 sequence (DNA): TGTGCCAGCAGCCCACTGGGGGAGGGCCGGGATACGCAGTATTTT. Protein sequence: CASSPLGEGRDTQYF.